This TCR beta chain was captured in a study of cytomegalovirus exposure and HLA in healthy donors (TCRdb year 2017). About the study as a whole: An earlier analysis of roughly 500 of the donors reported approximately 270 Gb of sequence data and some 100 million unique TCR beta sequences from 150 million to 200 million T cells. Donor age, sex, ethnicity and CMV serostatus were compiled together with the repertoire data. Typing coverage varied by locus: roughly 629-640 donors for A, B, C, DRB1 and DQB1; approximately 500 for DQA1; some 610 for DPA1; more than 450 for DPB1. Across about 370 genotyped donors of the cohort, an average of roughly 250,000 unique TCR beta nucleotide sequences per donor were sequenced, and roughly 20% of those sequences were non-productive. Of the 300 to 400 genotyped donors, over 65% fell in the genetic ancestry cluster associated with self-reported Caucasian donors. In addition to the first cohort of around 670 subjects, a separate validation cohort of 120 different subjects was used. Rather than using new phenotypic data, the later analysis identified candidate immune exposures from TCR beta sequences and from how often those sequences occurred across donors. Four to six DR-DQ haplotypes were handled as single units for association and clustering, since linkage in the cohort was strong. The study combined high-throughput TCR immunosequencing, statistical association of individual TCRs with disease status, and machine learning to predict cytomegalovirus infection status. Using immunosequencing, the study profiled T cell repertoires from about 650 subjects and related those repertoires to cytomegalovirus serostatus. Class I and class II HLA loci were covered by the typing at four-digit resolution. In an earlier analysis of a few hundred of the donors, high-throughput TCR beta sequencing was used to judge whether each TCR beta V gene segment behaved as functional or pseudogenic. The aim of the study was to test whether cataloging public T cell receptors could identify signatures of past pathogen exposure. Genome-wide SNP genotypes for about 60% of the 666 donors were used in a later genetic analysis, which treated that subset as a discovery cohort. All discovery cohort repertoires had been generated using a single sequencing platform. Around 330 gigabases of sequencing data and 75 million to 85 million unique TCR sequences made up an early release that covered several hundred HLA-typed donors. In a later analysis, previously published TCR beta repertoires from 600 to 850 donors were re-analyzed and high-resolution HLA genotyping was added so that TCR occurrence patterns could be studied.

The cohort was made up of roughly 670 healthy bone marrow donors. Cohort members were all nominally healthy when sampled, although unrecorded immune exposures were likely present. The donor tested CMV seronegative, placing the donor among the 352 seronegative members of the cohort. A peripheral blood sample was collected from each donor, and TCR beta sequencing was performed on peripheral blood mononuclear cells. Genomic DNA was extracted from the blood cell samples with the Qiagen DNeasy Blood Extraction Kit. What the study reported, not specific to this receptor: While some public TCRs were present in many individuals, most TCR sequences turned up only very rarely across donors. In a later analysis, most CMV-associated TCR beta chains were found to appear HLA-restricted, with HLA associations seemingly driven largely by CMV exposure. The authors suggested that the approach could potentially be extended to other disease states and immunological phenotypes. Linkage disequilibrium might explain the correlated functional status among segregating V segments, but an unknown experimental factor could not be ruled out. Roughly uniform sequencing depth across donors was assumed in presence/absence analyses, although this assumption may not hold. A later analysis reported that several top co-occurrence clusters appeared linked to parvovirus B19, influenza, CMV and Epstein-Barr virus. Because counts were too low, roughly 16 rarely observed V segments, including chromosome 9 orphons, were excluded from the earlier analysis of 587 of the donors. A further reported finding was that TCR beta sequences accurately predicted the HLA-A and HLA-B alleles for most subjects in the first cohort. Some IMGT-functional V segments, including TRBV6-2 and TRBV6-3, could not be distinguished by the 87-base-pair reads and were therefore excluded. In an earlier analysis of about 600 of the donors, most TCR beta V segments appeared in productive rearrangements about 90% or about 30% of the time, broadly matching IMGT annotations. A later analysis associated about 17,000 TCR beta sequences with specific HLA alleles at a false discovery rate of 0.05. In a later analysis, HLA-associated TCR beta chains showed more clonal expansion and lower generation probabilities than non-associated chains that were equally common. Compared with the approximately 670-donor mean, donors in an Asian-associated ancestry cluster had fewer N-insertions in productive TCRs, according to a later genetic analysis. The only immune exposure information available for the cohort was CMV serostatus. According to a later analysis, TCR association rates differed among HLA loci, with DRB1 alleles showing the most associated TCRs and HLA-C alleles showing the fewest. A later genetic analysis associated a missense DCLRE1C variant with V-gene and J-gene trimming of TCR beta chains, and an independent cohort replicated the association. HLA typing was unavailable for some donors at each locus, so association tests used only the typed subset. In vitro tests confirmed that a few of the cytomegalovirus-associated TCR beta chains recognize cytomegalovirus antigens. Assigning TCR associations to individual alleles was difficult when HLA alleles, especially DR and DQ, strongly co-occurred. The cohort was sequenced for TCR beta chains only, and without alpha or paired-chain data the features that could be detected were limited. A total of fewer than 200 TCR beta chains were listed by the study as associated with cytomegalovirus. The sequencing pipeline was judged likely to have produced a cluster of highly shared sequence variants as a technical artifact. The classifier was reported to diagnose cytomegalovirus status with high specificity and sensitivity in both the original and validation cohorts.

The receptor library was made with the immunoSEQ multiplex PCR assay. For the multiplex PCR, a mixture combining 60 forward primers for TCR Vbeta segments and 13 reverse primers for TCR Jbeta segments was used. The CDR3 region of rearranged TCR beta genes was amplified from genomic DNA with a multiplex PCR assay. Amplified TCR beta libraries were sequenced as 87-base-pair reads on the Illumina HiSeq System. On the authors' methods: In a later analysis, tens of millions of unique TCR beta chains were counted across the approximately 620 repertoires, and approximately 11 million of these chains were shared by at least two donors. Raw reads were error-corrected and collapsed into unique sequences with a nearest-neighbor algorithm that merged closely related sequences to remove PCR and sequencing errors. Alignment of CDR3 sequences to IMGT reference sequences was used to assign V, D and J gene segments. For a sequence to be retained, at least a six-nucleotide match to both a V gene segment and a J gene segment was required. Rearrangements were called productive when the CDR3 lacked stop codons and stayed in frame with V and J; all others were non-productive. CDR3 was defined according to IMGT convention as the region running from the second conserved V-encoded cysteine to the conserved J-encoded phenylalanine. In an earlier analysis of some 550 of the donors, sequences lacking an unambiguous match to a single V gene segment were excluded. An earlier analysis of some 500 of the donors classified V segments as functional when productive rearrangements were above 56.7% and as segregating when the standard deviation between donors was above 5%. A statistical classification framework was developed to diagnose cytomegalovirus status using the catalog of TCR beta chain sequences. A later analysis assigned V and J genes by comparing TCR nucleotide sequences with IMGT/GENE-DB human TR gene sequences. In a later analysis, CDR3 sequences and most-parsimonious VDJ recombination scenarios were assigned using the TCRdist pipeline. A later analysis defined each TCR beta chain by its CDR3 amino acid sequence plus V-gene family, and excluded reads lacking a unique V-gene family. In a later analysis, 500 to 650 highly shared, low-generation-probability nucleotide sequences were removed to address suspected cross-contamination and a sequencing artifact. For each public chain, a later analysis derived a clonal expansion index from normalized ranks of inferred template counts within each repertoire. Generation probabilities in a later analysis came from a VDJ recombination model fitted to out-of-frame rearrangements, and those results were checked against IGoR. A later analysis scored TCR-TCR, TCR-HLA and TCR-CMV co-occurrence with hypergeometric tests, applying a repertoire-size bias correction to TCR pairs. False discovery rates were estimated in a later analysis by permuting HLA or CMV assignments 20 times. In a later analysis, co-occurring TCRs were grouped using DBSCAN, with TCRdist sequence similarity added in when clustering inside HLA-allele-positive subsets. Co-occurrence clustering excluded repertoires with fewer than 30,000 or more than 120,000 public chains, plus five with anomalous nucleotide sharing. TCRdb obtained this table from immuneACCESS and retained in-frame rearrangements with V and J assigned. These tables miss some clones; where compared with another copy, unresolved V genes account for less than half of the shortfall, and the remainder is unexplained. That table furnishes V, J and clone size, whereas the DNA furnished D and trimming. The sample table records 180,000 or so clones; roughly 80% of these occur just once. The biggest ten clones account for approximately 0.8% of the sample.

Taken from cysteine to phenylalanine, the CDR3 has 15 residues. The read is trimmed to its CDR3 DNA, 45 bases read in frame from base 1. In the germline V gene (reference sequence), CDR1 corresponds to SGHNT and CDR2 to YYREEE. The V end loses 2 bases and the J end loses 2 bases, and a stretch of 12 bases separates them. In the case of this clone: The clone's antigen remains unknown. No much larger clone exists at a distance of one base, and base qualities are not known.

This sequence uses TRBV5-4 and TRBJ2-3, with the D gene too uncertain to name. The TCR was taken from a young woman in good health and CMV-seronegative. The sequenced sample consisted of PBMCs. The DNA reads TGTGCCAGCAGCTTTTCTTTTGTAAACACAGATACGCAGTATTTT. This gives the protein CASSFSFVNTDTQYF.